This TCR beta chain was captured in a study of shared clonotypes between healthy human individuals. General study findings and limits: Represented genetic and exposure-history diversity was restricted by having few donors.

The CDR3 has 14 residues. CDR1 and CDR2 from the germline V gene are GTSNPN and SVGIG (reference sequence). With 0 bases removed from V and 2 bases from J, the gap between germline ends came to 10 bases. For unsorted PBMC, 300 ng DNA per replicate equaled some 32,000 T cell genomes. Scientists sequenced DNA from unsorted PBMC on ten immunoSEQ deep assay plates. This table comes from immunoSEQ multiplex PCR, and its TCRdb copy is limited to in-frame clones, with some not included. The table records about 480,000 clones, 60% to 85% of them present only once. Extraction of genomic DNA in unsorted samples used about 90 million PBMCs. Details on this clone: Its matching antigen is unknown.

What was sequenced was PBMCs. The TCR comes from a woman aged 40 to 55 in good health. Some clones in this sample may be carry-over from other donors' samples. The gene calls are TRBV30 and TRBJ1-2, with TRBD1 as a possible D gene (6 bases). The CDR3 loop is CAWSVRGGNYGYTF. The CDR3 DNA follows: TGTGCCTGGAGTGTAAGGGGGGGAAACTATGGCTACACCTTC.